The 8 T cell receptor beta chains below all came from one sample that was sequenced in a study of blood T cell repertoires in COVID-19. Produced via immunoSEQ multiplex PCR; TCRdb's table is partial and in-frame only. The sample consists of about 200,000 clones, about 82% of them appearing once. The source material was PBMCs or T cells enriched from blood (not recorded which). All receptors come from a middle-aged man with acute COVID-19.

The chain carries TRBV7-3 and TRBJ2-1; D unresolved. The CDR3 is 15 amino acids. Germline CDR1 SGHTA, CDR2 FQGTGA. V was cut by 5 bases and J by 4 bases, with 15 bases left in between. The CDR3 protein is CASSIDVTKYNEQFF. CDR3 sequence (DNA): TGTGCCAGCAGCATTGATGTGACAAAATACAATGAGCAGTTCTTC.

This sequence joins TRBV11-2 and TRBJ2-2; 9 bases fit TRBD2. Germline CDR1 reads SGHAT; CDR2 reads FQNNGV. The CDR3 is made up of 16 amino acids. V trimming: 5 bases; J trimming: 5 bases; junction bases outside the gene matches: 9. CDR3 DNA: TGTGCCAGCAGCCTTGACCTAGCGGGACAAACCGGGGAGCTGTTTTTT. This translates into CASSLDLAGQTGELFF.

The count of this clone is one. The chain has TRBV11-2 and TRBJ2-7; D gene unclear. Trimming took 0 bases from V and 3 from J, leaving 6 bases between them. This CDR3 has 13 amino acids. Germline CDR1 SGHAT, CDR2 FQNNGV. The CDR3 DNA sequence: TGTGCCAGCAGCTTAGATTCCGGCTACGAGCAGTACTTC. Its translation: CASSLDSGYEQYF.

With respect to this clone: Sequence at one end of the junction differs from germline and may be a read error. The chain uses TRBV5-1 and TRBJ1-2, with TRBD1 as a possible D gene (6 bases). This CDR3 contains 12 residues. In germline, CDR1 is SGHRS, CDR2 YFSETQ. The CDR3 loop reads CASRLGAFDYTF. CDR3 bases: TGCGCCAGCAGGTTGGGGGCATTCGACTACACCTTC.

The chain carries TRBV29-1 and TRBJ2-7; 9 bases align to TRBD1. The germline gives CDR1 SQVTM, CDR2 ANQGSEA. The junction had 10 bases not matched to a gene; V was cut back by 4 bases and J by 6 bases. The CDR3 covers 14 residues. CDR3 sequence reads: CSVVGQGRWGEQYF. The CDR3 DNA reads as TGCAGCGTTGTGGGACAGGGCAGGTGGGGCGAGCAGTACTTC.

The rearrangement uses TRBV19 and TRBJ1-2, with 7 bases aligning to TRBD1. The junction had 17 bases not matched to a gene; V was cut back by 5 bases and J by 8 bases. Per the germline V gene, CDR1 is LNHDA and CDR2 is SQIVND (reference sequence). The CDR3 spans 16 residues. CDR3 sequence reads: CASSPESDRDSEGYTF. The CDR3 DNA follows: TGTGCCAGTAGTCCTGAATCCGACAGGGACAGCGAAGGCTACACCTTC.

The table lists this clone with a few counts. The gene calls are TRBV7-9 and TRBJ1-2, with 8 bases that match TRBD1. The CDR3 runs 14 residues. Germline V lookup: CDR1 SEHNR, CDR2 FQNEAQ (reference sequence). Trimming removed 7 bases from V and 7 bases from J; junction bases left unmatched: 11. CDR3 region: CASTLDRAVGGYTF. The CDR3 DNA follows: TGTGCCAGCACTCTGGACAGGGCGGTAGGTGGCTACACCTTC. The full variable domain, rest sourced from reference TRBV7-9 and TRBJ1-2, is DTGVSQNPRHKITKRGQNVTFRCDPISEHNRLYWYRQTLGQGPEFLTYFQNEAQLEKSRLLSDRFSAERPKGSFSTLEIQRTEQGDSAMYLCASTLDRAVGGYTFGSGTRLTVV.

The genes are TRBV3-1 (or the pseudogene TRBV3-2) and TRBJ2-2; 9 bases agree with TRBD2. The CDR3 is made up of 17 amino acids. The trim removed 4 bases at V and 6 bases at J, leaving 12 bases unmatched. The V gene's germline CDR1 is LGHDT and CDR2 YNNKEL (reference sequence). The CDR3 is CASSRGRSLAGPGELFF. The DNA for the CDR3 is TGTGCCAGCAGCCGGGGAAGGAGCCTAGCGGGACCCGGGGAGCTGTTTTTT.